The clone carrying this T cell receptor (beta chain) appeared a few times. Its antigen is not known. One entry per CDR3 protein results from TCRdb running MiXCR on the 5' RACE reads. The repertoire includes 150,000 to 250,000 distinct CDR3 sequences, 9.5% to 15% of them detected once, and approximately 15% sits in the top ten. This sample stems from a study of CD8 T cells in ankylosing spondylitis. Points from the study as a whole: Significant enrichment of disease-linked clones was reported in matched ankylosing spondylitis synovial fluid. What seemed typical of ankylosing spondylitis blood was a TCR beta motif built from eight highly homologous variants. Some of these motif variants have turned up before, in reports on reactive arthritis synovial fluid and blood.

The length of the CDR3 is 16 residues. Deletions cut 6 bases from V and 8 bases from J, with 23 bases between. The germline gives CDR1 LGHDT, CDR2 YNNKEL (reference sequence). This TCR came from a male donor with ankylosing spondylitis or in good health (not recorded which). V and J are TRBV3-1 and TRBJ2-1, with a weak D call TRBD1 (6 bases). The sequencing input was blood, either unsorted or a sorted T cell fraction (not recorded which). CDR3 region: CASRPSTGRGYDEQFF. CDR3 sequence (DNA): TGTGCCAGCAGGCCCTCGACAGGTAGGGGTTACGATGAGCAGTTCTTC.